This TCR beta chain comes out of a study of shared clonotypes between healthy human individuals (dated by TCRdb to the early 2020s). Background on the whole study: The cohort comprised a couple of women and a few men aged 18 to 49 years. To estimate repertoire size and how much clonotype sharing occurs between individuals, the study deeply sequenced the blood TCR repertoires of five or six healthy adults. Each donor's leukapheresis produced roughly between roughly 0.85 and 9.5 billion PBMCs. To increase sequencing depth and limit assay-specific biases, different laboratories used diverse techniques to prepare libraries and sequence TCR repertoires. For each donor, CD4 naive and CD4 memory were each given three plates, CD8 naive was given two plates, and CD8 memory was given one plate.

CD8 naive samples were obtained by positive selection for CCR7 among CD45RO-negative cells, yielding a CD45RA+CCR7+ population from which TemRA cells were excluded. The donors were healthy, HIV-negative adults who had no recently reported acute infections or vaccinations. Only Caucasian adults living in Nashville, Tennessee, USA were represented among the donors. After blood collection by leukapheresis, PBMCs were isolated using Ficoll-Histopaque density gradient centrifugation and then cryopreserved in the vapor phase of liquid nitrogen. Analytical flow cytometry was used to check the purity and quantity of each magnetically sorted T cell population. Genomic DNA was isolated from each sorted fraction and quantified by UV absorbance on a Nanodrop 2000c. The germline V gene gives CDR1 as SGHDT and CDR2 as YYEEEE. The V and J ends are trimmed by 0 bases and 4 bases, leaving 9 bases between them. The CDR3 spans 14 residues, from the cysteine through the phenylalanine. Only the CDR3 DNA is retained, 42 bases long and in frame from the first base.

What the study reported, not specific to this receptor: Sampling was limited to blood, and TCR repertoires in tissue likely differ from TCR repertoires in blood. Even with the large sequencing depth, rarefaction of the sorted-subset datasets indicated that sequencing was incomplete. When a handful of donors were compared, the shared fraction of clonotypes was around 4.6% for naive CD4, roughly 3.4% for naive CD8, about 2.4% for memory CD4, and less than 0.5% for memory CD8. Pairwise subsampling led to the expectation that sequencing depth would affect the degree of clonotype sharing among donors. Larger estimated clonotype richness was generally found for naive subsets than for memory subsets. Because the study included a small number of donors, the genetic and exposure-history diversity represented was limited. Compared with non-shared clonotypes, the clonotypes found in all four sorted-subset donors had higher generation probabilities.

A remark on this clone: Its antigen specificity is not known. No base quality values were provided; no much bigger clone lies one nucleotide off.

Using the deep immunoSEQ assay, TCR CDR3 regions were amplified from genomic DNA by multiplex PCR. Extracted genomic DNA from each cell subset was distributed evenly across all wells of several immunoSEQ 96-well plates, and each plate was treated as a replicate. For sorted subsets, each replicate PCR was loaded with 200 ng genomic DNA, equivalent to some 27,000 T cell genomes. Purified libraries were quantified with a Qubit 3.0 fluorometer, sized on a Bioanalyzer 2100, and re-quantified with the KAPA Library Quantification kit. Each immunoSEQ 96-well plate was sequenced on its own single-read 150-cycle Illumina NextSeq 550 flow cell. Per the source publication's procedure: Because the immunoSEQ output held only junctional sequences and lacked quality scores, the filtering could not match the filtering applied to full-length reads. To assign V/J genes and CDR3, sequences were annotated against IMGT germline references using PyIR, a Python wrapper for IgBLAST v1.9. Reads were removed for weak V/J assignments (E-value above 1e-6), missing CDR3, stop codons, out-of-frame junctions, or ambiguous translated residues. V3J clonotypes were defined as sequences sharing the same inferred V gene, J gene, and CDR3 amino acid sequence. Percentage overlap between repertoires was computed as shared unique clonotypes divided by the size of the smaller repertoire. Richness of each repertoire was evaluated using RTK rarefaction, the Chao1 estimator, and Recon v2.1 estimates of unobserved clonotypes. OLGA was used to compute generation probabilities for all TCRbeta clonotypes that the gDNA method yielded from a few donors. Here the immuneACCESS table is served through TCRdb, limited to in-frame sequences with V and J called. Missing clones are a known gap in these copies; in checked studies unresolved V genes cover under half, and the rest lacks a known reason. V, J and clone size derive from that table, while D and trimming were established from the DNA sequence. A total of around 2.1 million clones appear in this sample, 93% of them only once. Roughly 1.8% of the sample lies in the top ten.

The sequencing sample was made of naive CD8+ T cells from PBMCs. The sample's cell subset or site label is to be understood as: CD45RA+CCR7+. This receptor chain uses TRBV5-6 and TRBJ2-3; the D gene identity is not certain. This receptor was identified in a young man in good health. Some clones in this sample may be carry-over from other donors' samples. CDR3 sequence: CASSLVLASDTQYF. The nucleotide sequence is TGTGCCAGCAGCTTGGTACTTGCCTCAGATACGCAGTATTTT.